This T cell receptor (beta chain) was sequenced in a study of T cell responses to AZD1222 COVID-19 vaccine. The study, taken as a whole, reports: White British donors predominated, females outnumbered males, and clonal diversity was possibly underestimated.

Trimming took 6 bases from V and 5 from J; bases not matched to a gene: 10. CDR3 size: 14 residues. Germline-derived CDR1 and CDR2 are SGHDT and YYEEEE. Repertoires were generated with immunoSEQ multiplex PCR, while TCRdb's copy carries only in-frame clones and drops some. This table has fewer than 30,000 clones, more than 85% appearing once. Turning to this clone: Its antigen remains unidentified.

The sample here was peripheral blood, taken on day 0 of AZD1222 vaccination. The receptor was derived from an adult in good health. This chain joins TRBV5-6 and TRBJ2-5; 7 bases align to TRBD2. The CDR3 nucleotides read TGTGCCAGCACCTGGTATGGGGAGGGGGAGACCCAGTACTTC. Translating gives CASTWYGEGETQYF.